This entry lists 24 T cell receptor beta chains sequenced from one sample in a study of blood T cell repertoires in COVID-19. TCRdb's table, derived via immunoSEQ multiplex PCR, lists solely in-frame clones and lacks some. The sample holds fewer than 400,000 clones, less than 85% seen once. Material for sequencing was PBMCs or T cells enriched from blood (not recorded which). These receptors were collected from a woman in her twenties or thirties who had been exposed to COVID-19.

The genes are TRBV6-5 and TRBJ1-2; the match to TRBD1 covers 8 bases. Trimming took 0 bases from V and 2 from J; bases not matched to a gene: 2. This CDR3 comprises 15 residues. Per germline, CDR1 MNHEY and CDR2 SVGAGI. CDR3 bases: TGTGCCAGCAGTTACTCCAGGGGGCACAACTATGGCTACACCTTC. As protein: CASSYSRGHNYGYTF.

The rearrangement uses TRBV14 and TRBJ2-1; 8 nucleotides line up with TRBD1. Germline trimming cut 4 bases from V and 6 bases from J; bases unmatched to any gene: 11. This CDR3 region has 16 residues. In germline, CDR1 is SGHDN, CDR2 FVKESK. Written as DNA, the CDR3 is TGTGCCAGCAGCCGGGGACAGGTCTTGGGGGGCAATGAGCAGTTCTTC. Its translation is CASSRGQVLGGNEQFF.

The CDR3 loop is CASSAGTEPNTEAFF. For the CDR3, the DNA is TGTGCCAGCAGCGCCGGGACAGAGCCGAACACTGAAGCTTTCTTT. The rearrangement links TRBV7-9 to TRBJ1-1, with 7 bases aligning to TRBD1. J was trimmed by 1 base and V by 5 bases; bases with no gene match: 7. This CDR3 contains 15 residues. CDR1 is SEHNR and CDR2 is FQNEAQ in the germline V gene (reference sequence).

This sequence joins TRBV30 and TRBJ2-7; 12 bases match TRBD1. The CDR3 sequence is 15 residues long. Germline V gene data show CDR1 as GTSNPN and CDR2 as SVGIG (reference sequence). Losses at the gene ends were 1 base for V and 3 bases for J; bases not matched to a gene: 4. CDR3 region: CAWSDGTGGVYEQYF. CDR3 in DNA: TGTGCCTGGAGTGACGGGACAGGGGGCGTCTACGAGCAGTACTTC.

This rearrangement joins TRBV18 to TRBJ1-1; D is uncertain. The germline gives CDR1 KGHSH, CDR2 LQKENI. V lost 0 bases and J lost 4, with 3 bases in between. The CDR3 covers 12 residues. The CDR3 region is CASSPPSTEAFF. CDR3 nucleotide sequence: TGTGCCAGCTCACCACCGAGCACTGAAGCTTTCTTT. Using reference TRBV18 and TRBJ1-1 for the parts outside the CDR3, the full variable domain is NAGVMQNPRHLVRRRGQEARLRCSPMKGHSHVYWYRQLPEEGLKFMVYLQKENIIDESGMPKERFSAEFPKEGPSILRIQQVVRGDSAAYFCASSPPSTEAFFGQGTRLTVV.

This chain connects TRBV19 to TRBJ2-7; the D gene is possibly TRBD2 (6 bases). The CDR3 covers 14 residues. Trimming stripped 1 base from V and 6 bases from J, with 13 bases between. Germline CDR1 and CDR2: LNHDA and SQIVND (reference sequence). CDR3 sequence reads: CASSIGGPGVEQYF. In DNA, the CDR3 is TGTGCCAGTAGTATAGGTGGTCCGGGGGTCGAGCAGTACTTC.

This clone was counted a single time. The chain recombines TRBV7-9 with TRBJ1-2, with TRBD1 as a possible D gene (5 bases). The V and J ends lost 3 bases and 4 bases respectively, with 9 bases between them. Germline V gene data show CDR1 as SEHNR and CDR2 as FQNEAQ (reference sequence). The CDR3 spans 13 residues. In DNA form, the CDR3 reads TGTGCCAGCAGCTTCGACAGCCTCTATGGCTACACCTTC. This sequence encodes CASSFDSLYGYTF.

The chain carries TRBV18 and TRBJ2-7; D possibly corresponds to TRBD1 (6 bases). Germline assignment: CDR1 KGHSH and CDR2 LQKENI. CDR3 size: 14 residues. V was shortened by 2 bases and J by 7 bases, with 15 bases between the two germline ends. This CDR3 is CASSPLGQTREQYF. The CDR3 DNA is TGTGCCAGCTCACCATTGGGACAAACAAGGGAGCAGTACTTC.

This clone was recorded once. CDR3 bases: TGTGCCAGCAGCCAGGCCCTGGGAGCGGGAGTGTTGAGCGAGCAGTACTTC. This gives the protein CASSQALGAGVLSEQYF. The chain has TRBV3-1 (or the pseudogene TRBV3-2) and TRBJ2-7; 8 bases map to TRBD2. Germline V lookup: CDR1 LGHDT, CDR2 YNNKEL (reference sequence). This CDR3 comprises 17 residues. V shed 3 bases and J 6 bases; nucleotides not matched to a gene: 16.

V is TRBV30 and J is TRBJ1-6; D not resolved. CDR1 is GTSNPN, CDR2 SVGIG, per germline (reference sequence). The CDR3 is made up of 13 amino acids. V was clipped by 3 bases and J by 4 bases, with 7 bases between them. The CDR3 coding sequence is TGTGCCTGGAGAAACAGTTATAATTCACCCCTCCACTTT. Translating gives CAWRNSYNSPLHF. Combining the CDR3 with reference TRBV30 and TRBJ1-6 gives the whole variable domain SQTIHQWPATLVQPVGSPLSLECTVEGTSNPNLYWYRQAAGRGLQLLFYSVGIGQISSEVPQNLSASRPQDRQFILSSKKLLLSDSGFYLCAWRNSYNSPLHFGNGTRLTVT.

The rearrangement uses TRBV19 and TRBJ2-7; 7 bases agree with TRBD1. The V gene end was trimmed by 5 bases and the J gene end by 5 bases; junction bases not matched to a gene: 12. Germline assignment: CDR1 LNHDA and CDR2 SQIVND (reference sequence). CDR3 length: 15 amino acids. CDR3 DNA: TGTGCCAGTAGTCCCCAAAGGGGGCAGAACGACGAGCAGTACTTC. The encoded protein is CASSPQRGQNDEQYF.

This clone was observed once. The rearrangement joins TRBV19 to TRBJ2-1; 8 nucleotides line up with TRBD1. This CDR3 comprises 15 residues. Per germline, CDR1 LNHDA and CDR2 SQIVND (reference sequence). V was clipped by 5 bases and J by 4 bases; unmatched bases: 7. The chain's CDR3 is CASSSAGTGYNEQFF. As DNA, the CDR3 is TGTGCCAGTAGTTCAGCCGGGACAGGTTACAATGAGCAGTTCTTC.

The chain recombines TRBV28 with TRBJ1-6; tentative D call: TRBD1 (5 bases). This CDR3 region has 13 residues. Trimming took 7 bases from V and 8 from J, leaving 12 bases between them. Germline-derived CDR1 and CDR2 are MDHEN and SYDVKM. The CDR3 region is CASTRQRDSPLHF. CDR3 nucleotide sequence: TGTGCCAGCACTCGACAGCGAGATTCACCCCTCCACTTT. The full variable domain, with the rest looked up from reference TRBV28 and TRBJ1-6, is DVKVTQSSRYLVKRTGEKVFLECVQDMDHENMFWYRQDPGLGLRLIYFSYDVKMKEKGDIPEGYSVSREKKERFSLILESASTNQTSMYLCASTRQRDSPLHFGNGTRLTVT.

The rearrangement joins TRBV28 to TRBJ2-6; D is ambiguous. This CDR3 region has 15 residues. Germline CDR1 reads MDHEN; CDR2 reads SYDVKM. The V gene lost 3 bases and the J gene lost 2 bases, with 8 bases spanning the gap. CDR3 nucleotide sequence: TGTGCCAGCAGTTTCGCGGTGGCTGGGGCCAACGTCCTGACTTTC. Its translation is CASSFAVAGANVLTF. Using reference TRBV28 and TRBJ2-6 for the parts outside the CDR3, the full variable domain is DVKVTQSSRYLVKRTGEKVFLECVQDMDHENMFWYRQDPGLGLRLIYFSYDVKMKEKGDIPEGYSVSREKKERFSLILESASTNQTSMYLCASSFAVAGANVLTFGAGSRLTVL.

This chain links TRBV2 with TRBJ2-5; D uncertain. Germline loops: CDR1 SNHLY, CDR2 FYNNEI. The CDR3 is 12 residues long. V was pared by 7 bases and J by 3 bases, with 9 bases between. The CDR3 coding sequence is TGTGCCAGCAAGCTAGAGGAAGAGACCCAGTACTTC. Its translation is CASKLEEETQYF.

The gene calls are TRBV5-6 and TRBJ1-3, with TRBD1 matching 7 bases. This CDR3 is built from 14 residues. The V gene end was trimmed by 6 bases and the J gene end by 4 bases; junction bases not matched to a gene: 7. CDR1 is SGHDT, CDR2 YYEEEE, per germline. In nucleotides, the CDR3 is TGTGCCAGCATCAAACAGGGGTTAGGAAACACCATATATTTT. It encodes CASIKQGLGNTIYF.

This chain links TRBV28 with TRBJ2-2; possibly TRBD2 for D (7 bases). CDR1 is MDHEN and CDR2 is SYDVKM in the germline V gene. V was shortened by 6 bases and J by 4 bases, with 21 bases between the two germline ends. This CDR3 region has 17 residues. DNA of the CDR3: TGTGCCAGCAGCCCCCCGGGGGGCGCAACCTCCACCGGGGAGCTGTTTTTT. It yields the protein CASSPPGGATSTGELFF.

This clone was observed a few times. The CDR3 nucleotides are TGTGCCAGCTCACACTCGGGACTAGCGGGGGGAATTGGATCCTACGAGCAGTACTTC. Amino acid sequence: CASSHSGLAGGIGSYEQYF. The V call is TRBV18, the J call TRBJ2-7, with TRBD2 identical over 15 bases. Germline V gene lookup returns CDR1 KGHSH and CDR2 LQKENI. The trim removed 4 bases at V and 1 base at J, leaving 11 bases unmatched. This CDR3 is 19 amino acids long.

The chain links TRBV30 to TRBJ1-2; 7 nucleotides align to TRBD1. The V and J ends lost 5 bases and 6 bases, in that order; junction bases with no gene match: 9. The CDR3 extends over 13 amino acids. Germline CDR1 is GTSNPN and CDR2 is SVGIG (reference sequence). The CDR3 sequence is CAWGTATRNGYTF. The DNA for the CDR3 is TGTGCCTGGGGGACAGCTACCAGGAATGGCTACACCTTC.

The chain couples TRBV19 to TRBJ2-3; weak D call: TRBD2 (5 bases). The CDR3 covers 14 residues. Trimming shortened V by 3 bases and J by 3 bases, and 10 bases separated the two germline ends. Germline CDR1 reads LNHDA; CDR2 reads SQIVND (reference sequence). For the CDR3, the DNA is TGTGCCAGTAGTATCCCCGGGGAGACAGATACGCAGTATTTT. Its protein is CASSIPGETDTQYF.

This chain joins TRBV4-2 and TRBJ2-5; possible D gene TRBD2, 6 bases. The CDR3 loop spans 13 amino acids. V dropped 8 bases and J dropped 2 bases, with 12 bases sitting between them. From germline, CDR1 is LGHNA and CDR2 YNFKEQ. The CDR3 spells CASSRGVQETQYF. CDR3 DNA: TGTGCCAGCTCCCGCGGGGTTCAAGAGACCCAGTACTTC.

The V and J genes are TRBV5-1 and TRBJ2-2; D is unclear. Looked up from germline, CDR1 is SGHRS and CDR2 is YFSETQ. This CDR3 comprises 12 residues. Deletions cut 4 bases from V and 4 bases from J, with 5 bases between. CDR3 protein: CASSIITGELFF. In DNA, the CDR3 is TGCGCCAGCAGCATAATCACCGGGGAGCTGTTTTTT. The whole variable domain, filled in from reference TRBV5-1 and TRBJ2-2, reads KAGVTQTPRYLIKTRGQQVTLSCSPISGHRSVSWYQQTPGQGLQFLFEYFSETQRNKGNFPGRFSGRQFSNSRSEMNVSTLELGDSALYLCASSIITGELFFGEGSRLTVL.

The chain uses TRBV28 and TRBJ1-3; 7 nucleotides agree with TRBD1. V lost 2 bases to trimming and J lost 11 bases; unmatched junction nucleotides: 6. The CDR3 runs to 13 residues. The germline gives CDR1 MDHEN, CDR2 SYDVKM. CDR3 DNA: TGTGCCAGCAGTTTACAGGGGACAGTCGCCATATATTTT. This translates into CASSLQGTVAIYF.

The gene calls are TRBV27 and TRBJ2-5; 8 nucleotides agree with TRBD1. The CDR3 length is 13 residues. The V and J ends lost 8 bases and 2 bases, in that order; junction bases with no gene match: 4. Germline values: CDR1 MNHEY, CDR2 SMNVEV (reference sequence). As DNA, the CDR3 is TGTGCCAGCCCGGGACAGGAACAAGAGACCCAGTACTTC. Its translation is CASPGQEQETQYF.